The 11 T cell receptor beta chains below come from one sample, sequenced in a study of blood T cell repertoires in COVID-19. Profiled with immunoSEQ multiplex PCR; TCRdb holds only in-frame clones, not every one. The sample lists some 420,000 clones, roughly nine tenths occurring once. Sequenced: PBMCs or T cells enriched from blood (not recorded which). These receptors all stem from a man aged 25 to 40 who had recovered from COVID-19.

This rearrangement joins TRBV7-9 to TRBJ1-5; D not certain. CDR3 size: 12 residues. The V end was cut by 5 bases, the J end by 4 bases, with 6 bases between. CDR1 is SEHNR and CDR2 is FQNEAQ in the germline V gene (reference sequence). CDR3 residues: CASSAQNQPQHF. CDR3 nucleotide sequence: TGTGCCAGCAGCGCGCAAAATCAGCCCCAGCATTTT.

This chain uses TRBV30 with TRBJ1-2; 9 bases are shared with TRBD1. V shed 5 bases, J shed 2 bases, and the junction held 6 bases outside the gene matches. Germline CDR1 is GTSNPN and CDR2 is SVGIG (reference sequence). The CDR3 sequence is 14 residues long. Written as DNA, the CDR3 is TGTGCCTGGTCCCCGGGACAGGGAAACTATGGCTACACCTTC. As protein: CAWSPGQGNYGYTF.

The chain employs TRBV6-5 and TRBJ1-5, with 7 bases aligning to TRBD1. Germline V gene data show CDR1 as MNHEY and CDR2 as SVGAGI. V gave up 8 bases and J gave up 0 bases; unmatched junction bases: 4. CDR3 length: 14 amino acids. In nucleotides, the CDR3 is TGTGCCAGCGAGACAGGGATTAGCAATCAGCCCCAGCATTTT. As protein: CASETGISNQPQHF.

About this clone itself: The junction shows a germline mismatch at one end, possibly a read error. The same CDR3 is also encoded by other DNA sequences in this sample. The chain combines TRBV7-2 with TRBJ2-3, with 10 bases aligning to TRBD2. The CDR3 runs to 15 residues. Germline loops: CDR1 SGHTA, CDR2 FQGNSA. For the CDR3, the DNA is TGTGCCAGCAGCCTAGCGGGAGTGCGCACAGATACGCAGTATTTT. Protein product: CASSLAGVRTDTQYF.

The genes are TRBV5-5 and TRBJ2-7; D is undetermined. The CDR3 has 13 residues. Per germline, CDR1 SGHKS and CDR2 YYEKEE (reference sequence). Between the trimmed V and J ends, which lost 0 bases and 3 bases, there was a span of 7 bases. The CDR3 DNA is TGTGCCAGCAGCTTGGACAACCACTACGAGCAGTACTTC. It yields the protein CASSLDNHYEQYF.

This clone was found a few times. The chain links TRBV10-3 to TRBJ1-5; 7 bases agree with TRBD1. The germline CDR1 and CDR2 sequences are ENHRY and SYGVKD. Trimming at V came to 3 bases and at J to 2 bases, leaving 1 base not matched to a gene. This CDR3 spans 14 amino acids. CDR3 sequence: CAISDQGGNQPQHF. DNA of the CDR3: TGTGCCATCAGTGACCAGGGGGGCAATCAGCCCCAGCATTTT.

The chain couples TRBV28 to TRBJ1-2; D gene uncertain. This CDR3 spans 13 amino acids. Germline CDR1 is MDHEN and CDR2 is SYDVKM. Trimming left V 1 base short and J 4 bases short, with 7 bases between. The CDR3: CASSLSGSYGYTF. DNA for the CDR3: TGTGCCAGCAGTTTATCGGGGTCCTATGGCTACACCTTC.

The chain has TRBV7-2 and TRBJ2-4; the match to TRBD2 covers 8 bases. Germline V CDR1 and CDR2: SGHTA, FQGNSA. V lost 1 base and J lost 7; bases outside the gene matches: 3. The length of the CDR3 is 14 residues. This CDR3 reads CASSLGAGENIQYF. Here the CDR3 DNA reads TGTGCCAGCAGCTTAGGAGCGGGGGAGAACATTCAGTACTTC.

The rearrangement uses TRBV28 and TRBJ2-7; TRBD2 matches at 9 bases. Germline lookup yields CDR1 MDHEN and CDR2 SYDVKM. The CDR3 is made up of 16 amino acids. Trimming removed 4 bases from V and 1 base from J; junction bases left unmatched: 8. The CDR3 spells CASSSPGLARSYEQYF. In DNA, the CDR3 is TGTGCCAGCAGTTCCCCTGGACTAGCGCGTTCCTACGAGCAGTACTTC.

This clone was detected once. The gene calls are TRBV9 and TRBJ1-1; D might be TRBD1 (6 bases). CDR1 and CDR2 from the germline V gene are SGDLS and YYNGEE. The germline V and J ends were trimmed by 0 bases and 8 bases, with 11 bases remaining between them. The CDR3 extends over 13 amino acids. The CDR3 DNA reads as TGTGCCAGCAGCGTAGCGAGTGGGGGCGAAGCTTTCTTT. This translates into CASSVASGGEAFF.

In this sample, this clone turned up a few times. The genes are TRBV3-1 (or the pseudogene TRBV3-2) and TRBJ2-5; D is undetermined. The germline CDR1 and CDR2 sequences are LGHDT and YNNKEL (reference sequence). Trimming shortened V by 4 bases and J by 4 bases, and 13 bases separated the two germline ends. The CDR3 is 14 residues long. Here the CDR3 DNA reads TGTGCCAGCAGCCGACGGGTCCTCTTAGAGACCCAGTACTTC. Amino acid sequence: CASSRRVLLETQYF.